This T cell receptor beta chain was found in a study of CD4 T cells in relation to SARS-CoV-2 and coronaviruses (dated by TCRdb to about 2021). As for the study more broadly: The ViraFEST assay cultured PBMCs with antigen for more than eight days, then sequenced TCR beta CDR3s to find antigen-specific clonal expansions. The negative reference condition was either a culture with an HIV-1 Nef peptide pool or a culture with no peptide. HLA restriction was mapped for shared crossreactive spike epitopes using patient-derived lymphoblastoid cell lines. At the level of individual TCR clonotypes, the study measured memory CD4+ T cell crossreactivity between SARS-CoV-2 spike protein and common cold coronavirus spike proteins. The Adaptive Biotechnologies TCR-sequencing kit was used to sequence samples from three pre-COVID donors and the naive versus memory experiments, while other data came from Illumina-based sequencing. For other donors in the study, expansion assays were sequenced with a different, Illumina-based TCR-beta assay. Study-wide conclusions, independent of this receptor: Significantly weaker SARS-CoV-2-driven expansion was shown by crossreactive clones than by monoreactive clones, consistent with antigenic imprinting. No donor contributed both pre-pandemic and post-infection samples, which limited tracing the source of pre-existing responses. Small numbers of patients and of tested TCRs limited the study. In around three fifths of donors, memory CD4+ clonotypes turned up that crossrecognized SARS-CoV-2 and at least one common cold coronavirus spike. Because the crossreactivity analysis focused on spike protein, crossreactivity against other viral proteins was not assessed.

CD4+ T cells from unexposed donors were collected before the COVID-19 pandemic (2011-2018). After about 9 days of culture, CD4+ T cells were isolated with the EasySep CD4+ T cell isolation kit. As cell number allowed, CD4+ T cells from unexposed donors were tested for reactivity to SARS-CoV-2 S and N and to four common cold coronavirus spike pools. Around 1.9 million PBMCs per well were cultured in IMDM with approximately 4.8% human AB serum and 8.5 to 10 IU/ml IL-2. Half of the culture medium was replaced with fresh IL-2-containing medium on days 3 and 7. Each peptide culture condition was generally run in triplicate replicate wells. The leukapheresis product used for the unexposed donors was purchased from a commercial source. PBMCs were isolated from leukapheresis product or whole blood by Ficoll-Paque PLUS gradient centrifugation. PBMCs were either used fresh in the expansion assay or cryopreserved at -140 degrees C. The QIAamp Micro DNA Kit was used to extract genomic DNA from the CD4+ T cells.

The CDR3 runs 15 amino acids, cysteine and phenylalanine included. Of the read, only the CDR3 DNA is kept; its 45 bases are in frame from base 1. From a lookup of the germline V gene, CDR1 and CDR2 are SGHTA and FQGNSA. Compared with germline, V lacks 5 bases and J lacks 4 bases; bases without a gene match: 7. Concerning this clone: This clone's antigen is unknown. It has no much larger one-base neighbor in the sample; base qualities were not kept.

The method was the immunoSEQ multiplex PCR assay. The authors' analysis ran thus. Preprocessing removed nonproductive sequences and CDR3s not starting with C, not ending with F or W, or shorter than 7 amino acids. Antigen-specific clonotypes were called with the MANAFEST web app, based on expansion relative to reference and other culture wells. A clone counted as positive if significantly expanded in 2 of 3 replicate wells versus the reference culture at FDR below 0.05. For a clone to be considered positive, significant expansion relative to all other tandem wells and an odds ratio above 5 were also required. After three terminal residues were trimmed from each end, CDR3 homology was quantified as pairwise Levenshtein distance using the stringdist R package. TCRdb limited this immuneACCESS table to in-frame rearrangements with V and J called. A share of clones is missing; checked studies link under half to unresolved V genes, and the rest is unexplained. That table gives V, J and clone size, and the DNA gave D and trimming. In this sample the table shows 25,000 to 30,000 clones, around 73% of which occur a single time. The top ten clones comprise approximately 18% of the sample.

The chain employs TRBV7-2 and TRBJ2-7; TRBD2 lines up with 11 middle nucleotides. The sample comprised CD4+ T cells from PBMCs, cultured in vitro. The receptor comes from a human donor in good health. The DNA reads as follows: TGTGCCAGCAGCCCAGGACTAGCGGGTTTTTACGAGCAGTACTTC. Its translation is CASSPGLAGFYEQYF.